The rows below give T cell receptor beta chains drawn from one sample of a study of technical replicates of blood from a few donors. Assay used: immunoSEQ multiplex PCR; TCRdb lists only in-frame clones, some missing. The table has about 73,000 clones, approximately 90% seen once. Material: PBMCs. Receptor source: a human donor in good health. Some clones in this sample may be carry-over from other donors' samples. Both conserved end residues are part of each CDR3. A D gene is named only where the DNA matches it firmly. Clone size is given for some rows only: seen once, a few or many times, or a class if the clone is expanded.

CDR3 protein: CASNRVYF
CDR3 DNA: TGTGCCAGCAACAGGGTGTACTTC
V gene: TRBV5-4
clone size: NA
J gene: TRBJ2-7
D gene: NA

CDR3 protein: CASSVQPIHEQFF
CDR3 DNA: TGTGCCAGCAGCGTCCAACCTATCCATGAGCAGTTCTTC
V gene: TRBV9
clone size: NA
J gene: TRBJ2-1
D gene: NA

CDR3 protein: CASSEGQGWEYAYEQYF
CDR3 DNA: TGTGCCAGCAGTGAGGGGCAGGGGTGGGAGTACGCCTACGAGCAGTACTTC
V gene: TRBV2
clone size: NA
J gene: TRBJ2-7
D gene: NA

CDR3 protein: CASWTGGLETQYF
CDR3 DNA: TGTGCCAGCTGGACGGGGGGGTTGGAGACCCAGTACTTC
V gene: TRBV6-6
clone size: NA
J gene: TRBJ2-5
D gene: TRBD2

CDR3 protein: CASSEGARWNSPLHF
CDR3 DNA: TGTGCCAGCAGTGAAGGGGCCCGATGGAATTCACCCCTCCACTTT
V gene: TRBV6-1
clone size: NA
J gene: TRBJ1-6
D gene: NA

CDR3 protein: CASRPETGGTVAFF
CDR3 DNA: TGTGCCAGCAGACCCGAGACAGGGGGCACGGTGGCTTTCTTT
V gene: TRBV5-8
clone size: NA
J gene: TRBJ1-1
D gene: TRBD1

CDR3 protein: CASSLTLDRGNEQFF
CDR3 DNA: TGTGCCAGCAGCTTAACTTTGGACAGGGGCAATGAGCAGTTCTTC
V gene: TRBV7-3
clone size: NA
J gene: TRBJ2-1
D gene: TRBD1

CDR3 protein: CASSLAGGRTEAFF
CDR3 DNA: TGTGCCAGCAGCTTAGCAGGGGGCCGTACTGAAGCTTTCTTT
V gene: TRBV7-2
clone size: NA
J gene: TRBJ1-1
D gene: TRBD1

CDR3 protein: CASSQTDREGTEAFF
CDR3 DNA: TGCGCCAGCAGCCAGACGGACAGGGAGGGTACTGAAGCTTTCTTT
V gene: TRBV4-1
clone size: NA
J gene: TRBJ1-1
D gene: TRBD1

CDR3 protein: CASSGRVKSNQPQHF
CDR3 DNA: TGTGCCAGCAGTGGCAGGGTGAAGAGCAATCAGCCCCAGCATTTT
V gene: TRBV6-4
clone size: NA
J gene: TRBJ1-5
D gene: NA

CDR3 protein: CASSEWGRSSGNTIYF
CDR3 DNA: TGTGCCAGCAGTGAATGGGGCAGGAGCTCTGGAAACACCATATATTTT
V gene: TRBV6-1
clone size: NA
J gene: TRBJ1-3
D gene: NA

CDR3 protein: CASSLEGGEQPQHF
CDR3 DNA: TGCGCCAGCAGCTTGGAAGGGGGCGAACAGCCCCAGCATTTT
V gene: TRBV5-1
clone size: NA
J gene: TRBJ1-5
D gene: TRBD1

CDR3 protein: CAIRPGLATDEQFF
CDR3 DNA: TGTGCCATCAGGCCGGGACTAGCGACCGATGAGCAGTTCTTC
V gene: TRBV10-3
clone size: NA
J gene: TRBJ2-1
D gene: TRBD2

CDR3 protein: CAPEREGGNEKLFF
CDR3 DNA: TGTGCCCCCGAGAGGGAGGGTGGAAATGAAAAACTGTTTTTT
V gene: TRBV19
clone size: few
J gene: TRBJ1-4
D gene: NA

CDR3 protein: CASSLALTGLLRDEQYF
CDR3 DNA: TGTGCCAGCAGCTTGGCTCTCACGGGTCTCTTGAGGGACGAGCAGTACTTC
V gene: TRBV5-5
clone size: NA
J gene: TRBJ2-7
D gene: NA

CDR3 protein: CATLGGTGELFF
CDR3 DNA: TGTGCCACCCTGGGGGGCACCGGGGAGCTGTTTTTT
V gene: TRBV6-5
clone size: few
J gene: TRBJ2-2
D gene: NA

CDR3 protein: CASSLDSYNEQFF
CDR3 DNA: TGTGCCAGCAGCCTGGACAGCTACAATGAGCAGTTCTTC
V gene: TRBV9
clone size: NA
J gene: TRBJ2-1
D gene: NA

CDR3 protein: CASSLSGTGGNYGYTF
CDR3 DNA: TGTGCCAGCAGTTTATCCGGAACAGGGGGTAACTATGGCTACACCTTC
V gene: TRBV27
clone size: once
J gene: TRBJ1-2
D gene: TRBD1

CDR3 protein: CASSQDFSADRDGYTF
CDR3 DNA: TGCGCCAGCAGCCAAGATTTCTCGGCGGATCGAGATGGCTACACCTTC
V gene: TRBV4-3
clone size: NA
J gene: TRBJ1-2
D gene: NA

CDR3 protein: CASSLTGRRGTGTTDTQYF
CDR3 DNA: TGTGCCAGCAGCTTAACGGGCAGACGGGGGACAGGGACCACAGATACGCAGTATTTT
V gene: TRBV7-3
clone size: NA
J gene: TRBJ2-3
D gene: TRBD1

CDR3 protein: CASSLAPSGGYYEQYF
CDR3 DNA: TGTGCCAGCAGCTTAGCGCCTAGCGGCGGCTACTACGAGCAGTACTTC
V gene: TRBV7-2
clone size: NA
J gene: TRBJ2-7
D gene: TRBD2

CDR3 protein: CASSSWTSGSTDTQYF
CDR3 DNA: TGTGCCAGCAGCTCTTGGACTAGCGGAAGCACAGATACGCAGTATTTT
V gene: TRBV7-6
clone size: NA
J gene: TRBJ2-3
D gene: TRBD2

CDR3 protein: CASSGQGFGSEAFF
CDR3 DNA: TGTGCCAGCTCGGGCCAGGGGTTCGGGTCTGAAGCTTTCTTT
V gene: TRBV18
clone size: NA
J gene: TRBJ1-1
D gene: NA

CDR3 protein: CASSPLVRNNEQFF
CDR3 DNA: TGTGCCAGTAGTCCTCTTGTGCGAAACAATGAGCAGTTCTTC
V gene: TRBV19
clone size: once
J gene: TRBJ2-1
D gene: NA

CDR3 protein: CASSSTGDTIYF
CDR3 DNA: TGTGCCAGCAGCTCAACAGGGGACACCATATATTTT
V gene: TRBV7-2
clone size: NA
J gene: TRBJ1-3
D gene: TRBD1

CDR3 protein: CASSLSGIPTDTQYF
CDR3 DNA: TGTGCCAGCAGTCTCTCGGGTATTCCTACAGATACGCAGTATTTT
V gene: TRBV7-6
clone size: many
J gene: TRBJ2-3
D gene: NA

CDR3 protein: CASSLGGGAFNEQFF
CDR3 DNA: TGTGCCAGCAGCTTGGGCGGGGGGGCTTTCAATGAGCAGTTCTTC
V gene: TRBV7-2
clone size: NA
J gene: TRBJ2-1
D gene: TRBD2

CDR3 protein: CATSISTGTGNEQYF
CDR3 DNA: TGTGCCACCAGCATCTCCACCGGGACAGGGAACGAGCAGTACTTC
V gene: TRBV15
clone size: NA
J gene: TRBJ2-7
D gene: TRBD1

CDR3 protein: CASSIRAGDGYEQYF
CDR3 DNA: TGTGCCAGTAGTATTCGAGCCGGGGATGGCTACGAGCAGTACTTC
V gene: TRBV19
clone size: NA
J gene: TRBJ2-7
D gene: NA

CDR3 protein: CASSSVGPRVRYDEQFF
CDR3 DNA: TGTGCCAGCAGCTCGGTCGGGCCCAGGGTACGGTACGATGAGCAGTTCTTC
V gene: TRBV5-6
clone size: NA
J gene: TRBJ2-1
D gene: NA

CDR3 protein: CASSLGVQGMNTEAFF
CDR3 DNA: TGCGCCAGCAGCTTGGGAGTTCAGGGCATGAACACTGAAGCTTTCTTT
V gene: TRBV5-1
clone size: NA
J gene: TRBJ1-1
D gene: NA

CDR3 protein: CASSSKQGNRETQYF
CDR3 DNA: TGTGCCAGCAGTTCCAAACAGGGAAACCGGGAGACCCAGTACTTC
V gene: TRBV27
clone size: NA
J gene: TRBJ2-5
D gene: NA